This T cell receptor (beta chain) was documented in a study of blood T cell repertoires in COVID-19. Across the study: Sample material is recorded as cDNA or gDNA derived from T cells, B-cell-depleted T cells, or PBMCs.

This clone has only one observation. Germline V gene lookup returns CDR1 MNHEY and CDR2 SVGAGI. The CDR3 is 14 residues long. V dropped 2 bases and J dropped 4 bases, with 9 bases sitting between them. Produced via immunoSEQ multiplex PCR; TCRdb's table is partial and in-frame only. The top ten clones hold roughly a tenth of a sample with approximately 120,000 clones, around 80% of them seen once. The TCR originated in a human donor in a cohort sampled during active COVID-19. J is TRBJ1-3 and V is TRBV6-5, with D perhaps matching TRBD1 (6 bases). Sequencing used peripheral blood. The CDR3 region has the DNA TGTGCCAGCAGTTACCAGGGGCCCGGAAACACCATATATTTT. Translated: CASSYQGPGNTIYF.